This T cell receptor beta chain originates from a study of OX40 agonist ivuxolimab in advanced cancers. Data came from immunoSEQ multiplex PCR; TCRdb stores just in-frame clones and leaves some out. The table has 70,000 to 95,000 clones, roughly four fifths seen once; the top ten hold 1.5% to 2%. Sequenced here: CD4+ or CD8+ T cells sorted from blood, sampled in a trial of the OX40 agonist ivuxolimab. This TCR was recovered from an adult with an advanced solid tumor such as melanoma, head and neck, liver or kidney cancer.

CDR3 bases: TGTGCCAGCAGCCCTTTTGGGAGGGAAGAGACCCAGTACTTC. It specifies CASSPFGREETQYF. J is TRBJ2-5 and V is TRBV9; 7 bases are a match to TRBD2. J lost 3 bases, V lost 4 bases, and 6 bases had no gene match. The germline CDR1 and CDR2 sequences are SGDLS and YYNGEE. The CDR3 is made up of 14 amino acids.